These 30 T cell receptor beta chains were sequenced from one sample in a study of OX40 agonist ivuxolimab in advanced cancers. Library preparation was by the immunoSEQ multiplex PCR assay. TCRdb provides this immuneACCESS table in a form limited to in-frame rearrangements. Some clones are lacking; in checked studies, under half of them reflect an unresolved V gene, and why the rest are absent is not known. For this sample the table gives approximately 98,000 clones, of which approximately 90% were detected only once. Under 0.85% of the sample belongs to the ten largest clones. This specimen consisted of CD4+ or CD8+ T cells sorted from blood, obtained in a trial of the OX40 agonist ivuxolimab. Receptors originate from an adult with an advanced solid tumor such as melanoma, head and neck, liver or kidney cancer.

The table lists this clone with a count of one. The chain carries TRBV4-1 and TRBJ2-5; tentatively, D is TRBD2 (5 bases). The CDR3 length is 14 residues. Germline loops: CDR1 MGHRA, CDR2 YSYEKL. The V and J ends lost 0 bases and 7 bases respectively, with 12 bases between them. The CDR3 DNA sequence: TGCGCCAGCAGCCAAGAATCCGGGGAACGGACCCAGTACTTC. This translates into CASSQESGERTQYF.

The chain recombines TRBV2 with TRBJ1-1, with TRBD1 matching over 7 bases. Germline V gives CDR1 SNHLY, CDR2 FYNNEI. V was pared by 4 bases and J by 3 bases, with 5 bases of the junction left unmatched. This CDR3 has 14 residues. The CDR3 region is CASSGDRVDTEAFF. CDR3 coding DNA: TGTGCCAGCAGTGGTGACAGGGTGGACACTGAAGCTTTCTTT.

V and J are TRBV9 and TRBJ1-2; D gene uncertain. The CDR3 is made up of 14 amino acids. Germline values: CDR1 SGDLS, CDR2 YYNGEE. Trimming stripped 0 bases from V and 8 bases from J, with 14 bases between. The CDR3 loop reads CASSVEFPGVGYTF. The DNA of the CDR3 is TGTGCCAGCAGCGTAGAGTTTCCCGGGGTCGGCTACACCTTC. The variable domain in full, with the rest retrieved from reference TRBV9 and TRBJ1-2, is DSGVTQTPKHLITATGQRVTLRCSPRSGDLSVYWYQQSLDQGLQFLIQYYNGEERAKGNILERFSAQQFPDLHSELNLSSLELGDSALYFCASSVEFPGVGYTFGSGTRLTVV.

The rearrangement uses TRBV29-1 and TRBJ2-3; 16 positions match TRBD2. CDR3 length: 15 residues. Trimming at V came to 5 bases and at J to 5 bases, leaving 4 bases not matched to a gene. Germline V lookup: CDR1 SQVTM, CDR2 ANQGSEA. Written as DNA, the CDR3 is TGCAGCGTTCCCGGGACTAGCGGGAGGGGAGATACGCAGTATTTT. Translated: CSVPGTSGRGDTQYF.

The chain joins TRBV29-1 to TRBJ1-1; possibly TRBD1 for D (6 bases). Germline V CDR1 and CDR2: SQVTM, ANQGSEA. This CDR3 has 14 residues. V shed 6 bases and J shed 4 bases, with 18 bases lying between them. The CDR3 DNA is TGCAGCGTGATTCGAGGGGGGGAGTCCACTGAAGCTTTCTTT. Translation: CSVIRGGESTEAFF.

V gene TRBV18 combines with J gene TRBJ1-4; 10 bases fit TRBD1. CDR3 size: 16 residues. Germline V CDR1 and CDR2: KGHSH, LQKENI. Germline trimming cut 2 bases from V and 5 bases from J; bases unmatched to any gene: 5. CDR3 loop: CASSPIPGQGNEKLFF. The CDR3 DNA reads as TGTGCCAGCTCACCAATTCCGGGACAGGGGAATGAAAAACTGTTTTTT.

The chain couples TRBV18 to TRBJ1-1, with 10 bases aligning to TRBD1. J lost 4 bases, V lost 4 bases, and 0 bases had no gene match. The CDR3 covers 13 residues. Germline lookup yields CDR1 KGHSH and CDR2 LQKENI. This CDR3 reads CASSRTGGTEAFF. The CDR3 nucleotides read TGTGCCAGCTCACGGACAGGGGGCACTGAAGCTTTCTTT.

J is TRBJ2-6 and V is TRBV5-1, with 13 bases identical to TRBD2. The CDR3 spans 18 residues. The germline CDR1 and CDR2 sequences are SGHRS and YFSETQ. The V and J ends lost 3 bases and 4 bases, in that order; junction bases with no gene match: 7. The CDR3 DNA sequence: TGCGCCAGCAGCTCGGGACTAGCGGGAAGAACGGGGGCCAACGTCCTGACTTTC. Protein sequence: CASSSGLAGRTGANVLTF.

The J gene is TRBJ1-5, the V gene TRBV6-5; 11 bases align to TRBD1. V gave up 6 bases and J gave up 7 bases; unmatched junction bases: 8. There are 15 residues in the CDR3. Germline assignment: CDR1 MNHEY and CDR2 SVGAGI. The CDR3 sequence is CASSPWTGGEQPQHF. The CDR3 nucleotides read TGTGCCAGCAGCCCTTGGACAGGGGGCGAGCAGCCCCAGCATTTT.

The chain employs TRBV6-5 and TRBJ2-5, with TRBD2 matching over 7 bases. The end of the DNA is better explained by TRBJ2-7, so the J call may be wrong. The CDR3 is made up of 13 amino acids. Germline values: CDR1 MNHEY, CDR2 SVGAGI. This CDR3 reads CASLGLAAYEQYF. For the CDR3, the DNA is TGTGCCAGCTTGGGGCTAGCGGCCTACGAGCAGTACTTC.

This clone has just one count. The rearrangement links TRBV4-2 to TRBJ2-1, with D unresolved. Trimming took off 5 bases at V and 7 bases at J, with 15 bases between the two ends. CDR1 is LGHNA and CDR2 is YNFKEQ in the germline V gene. CDR3 length: 14 residues. CDR3 sequence (DNA): TGTGCCAGCAGCTACGGCGCCGGGTTGAATGAGCAGTTCTTC. Translation gives CASSYGAGLNEQFF.

The chain uses TRBV10-3 and TRBJ1-2; 8 positions match TRBD1. With 3 bases clipped from V and 1 base from J, the junction kept 10 bases outside the gene matches. This CDR3 spans 17 amino acids. The germline V gene encodes CDR1 ENHRY and CDR2 SYGVKD. CDR3 coding DNA: TGTGCCATCAGTGAAACGGAGACAGGGGCGCGTAACTATGGCTACACCTTC. Protein: CAISETETGARNYGYTF.

The V call is TRBV12-5, the J call TRBJ2-2; D possibly corresponds to TRBD1 (7 bases). This CDR3 is built from 15 residues. Trimming pared 3 bases from V and 8 bases from J, leaving 16 bases between. Germline V gene sequence: CDR1 LGHNT, CDR2 FRNRAP. The CDR3 sequence: CASGLSRGRLGELFF. The CDR3, as DNA: TGTGCTAGTGGTTTAAGCAGGGGGAGGTTAGGGGAGCTGTTTTTT.

The rearrangement uses TRBV19 and TRBJ1-2; TRBD1 matches 9 bases. From germline, CDR1 is LNHDA and CDR2 SQIVND (reference sequence). V was pared by 6 bases and J by 7 bases, with 3 bases of the junction left unmatched. The CDR3 length is 12 residues. CDR3: CASRNRGLGYTF. CDR3 coding DNA: TGTGCCAGTAGGAACAGGGGGCTTGGCTACACCTTC.

The chain recombines TRBV5-1 with TRBJ2-7; 14 nucleotides match TRBD2. Trimming removed 6 bases from V and 3 bases from J; junction bases left unmatched: 11. Germline CDR1 and CDR2: SGHRS and YFSETQ. The CDR3 spans 17 residues. The CDR3 DNA reads as TGCGCCAGCAATAAGGGACTAGCGGGGGCCTCGAGCTACGAGCAGTACTTC. This encodes CASNKGLAGASSYEQYF.

This chain joins TRBV10-3 and TRBJ1-5; D not resolved. This CDR3 spans 17 amino acids. The V end was cut by 0 bases, the J end by 0 bases, with 12 bases between. From germline, CDR1 is ENHRY and CDR2 SYGVKD. CDR3 DNA sequence: TGTGCCATCAGTGAGTCGCCCCCGGCGGATAGCAATCAGCCCCAGCATTTT. It codes for CAISESPPADSNQPQHF.

This clone was recorded a few times. The rearrangement uses TRBV6-1 and TRBJ2-7; D is possibly TRBD1 or TRBD2 (7 bases each). Between the trimmed V and J ends, which lost 7 bases and 3 bases, there was a span of 13 bases. The CDR3 sequence is 13 residues long. Germline V gene data show CDR1 as MNHNS and CDR2 as SASEGT. The CDR3 DNA is TGTGCCAGCAAGCGGGACAGCCTCTACGAGCAGTACTTC. Protein: CASKRDSLYEQYF.

The gene calls are TRBV7-3 and TRBJ2-5; D unresolved. From germline, CDR1 is SGHTA and CDR2 FQGTGA. Trimming removed 3 bases from V and 4 bases from J, with 12 bases in between. This CDR3 is built from 14 residues. The CDR3 sequence is CASSFQAAGETQYF. As DNA, the CDR3 is TGTGCCAGCAGCTTCCAGGCGGCCGGAGAGACCCAGTACTTC.

This clone was counted once. V usage is TRBV10-3 and J usage is TRBJ2-5; TRBD1 agrees at 8 bases. CDR3 length: 14 amino acids. The V gene end was trimmed by 6 bases and the J gene end by 5 bases; junction bases not matched to a gene: 8. The germline CDR1 and CDR2 sequences are ENHRY and SYGVKD. The CDR3 DNA sequence: TGTGCCATCAGGACGACAGGGGAATCGGAGACCCAGTACTTC. Encoded protein: CAIRTTGESETQYF.

The chain employs TRBV10-1 and TRBJ2-1, with D perhaps matching TRBD2 (6 bases). The length of the CDR3 is 13 residues. The germline V and J ends were trimmed by 7 bases and 8 bases, with 15 bases remaining between them. Germline V gene sequence: CDR1 WNHNN, CDR2 SYGVQD (reference sequence). The CDR3 region has the DNA TGCGCCAGCACAACCGGGAGAGGGGATGAGCAGTTCTTC. It translates to CASTTGRGDEQFF.

V is TRBV7-3 and J is TRBJ2-3; D might be TRBD2 (5 bases). Germline CDR1 and CDR2: SGHTA and FQGTGA. Trimming took 8 bases from V and 7 from J, leaving 10 bases between them. The CDR3 is 11 residues long. The CDR3: CASATGNTQYF. As DNA, the CDR3 is TGTGCCAGCGCCACGGGAAATACGCAGTATTTT.

The V and J genes are TRBV25-1 and TRBJ1-1; D is undetermined. Germline V gene sequence: CDR1 MGHDK, CDR2 SYGVNS. There are 15 residues in the CDR3. Trimming took 2 bases from V and 4 from J, leaving 14 bases between them. CDR3 DNA: TGTGCCAGCAGTGAAATCGGTCAGGTCGGCACTGAAGCTTTCTTT. Its translation is CASSEIGQVGTEAFF.

The chain is built from TRBV9 and TRBJ2-7; D not certain. This CDR3 has 13 amino acids. The germline gives CDR1 SGDLS, CDR2 YYNGEE. V lost 3 bases to trimming and J lost 2 bases, with 9 bases between them. The CDR3 is CASSGKTPYEQYF. DNA of the CDR3: TGTGCCAGCAGCGGGAAGACCCCCTACGAGCAGTACTTC.

This clone was counted a single time. The gene calls are TRBV7-2 and TRBJ2-3; D remains unclear. This CDR3 comprises 16 residues. Germline V CDR1 and CDR2: SGHTA, FQGNSA. Deletions cut 5 bases from V and 2 bases from J, with 17 bases between. CDR3 bases: TGTGCCAGCAGCGGGCGATCGGGCGGATTCACAGATACGCAGTATTTT. It specifies CASSGRSGGFTDTQYF.

The J gene is TRBJ1-1, the V gene TRBV6-7; D is unclear. TRBV6-7 is treated as an ORF (open reading frame) with a function not yet certain. The CDR3 runs to 14 residues. CDR3 DNA sequence: TGTTCTCGACTATCCCGGCAGGTCTACACTGAAGCTTTCTTT. Translating gives CSRLSRQVYTEAFF.

The chain joins TRBV9 to TRBJ1-5; D not resolved. Trimming pared 2 bases from V and 9 bases from J, leaving 15 bases between. Germline assignment: CDR1 SGDLS and CDR2 YYNGEE. The CDR3 extends over 14 amino acids. The DNA of the CDR3 is TGTGCCAGCAGCGTCGCCCATTCCCCCGGGCCCCAGCATTTT. Encoded protein: CASSVAHSPGPQHF.

The rearrangement joins TRBV18 to TRBJ1-2; the D gene is possibly TRBD1 (5 bases). V was cut by 2 bases and J by 3 bases, with 13 bases left in between. The CDR3 is 15 amino acids. Germline assignment: CDR1 KGHSH and CDR2 LQKENI. CDR3 loop: CASSPSDGGDYGYTF. CDR3 DNA sequence: TGTGCCAGCTCACCAAGTGACGGAGGGGACTATGGCTACACCTTC.

This clone was observed a single time. This chain joins TRBV19 and TRBJ2-7; 8 bases are a match to TRBD1. Germline V gives CDR1 LNHDA, CDR2 SQIVND (reference sequence). The CDR3 loop spans 13 amino acids. V gave up 7 bases and J gave up 6 bases; unmatched junction bases: 8. CDR3 protein: CASNTLQGAEQYF. CDR3 DNA sequence: TGTGCCAGTAACACCTTGCAGGGGGCCGAGCAGTACTTC.

This clone occurred once. The chain joins TRBV6-6 to TRBJ1-6; possibly TRBD1 for D (5 bases). CDR1 and CDR2 from the germline V gene are MNHNY and SVGAGI (reference sequence). This CDR3 spans 15 amino acids. V shed 4 bases and J shed 9 bases, with 16 bases lying between them. In nucleotides, the CDR3 is TGTGCCAGCAGTTCCCAGGGAGTTCGCGGTTCACCCCTCCACTTT. Translating gives CASSSQGVRGSPLHF.

The CDR3 region has the DNA TGTGCCAGCAGTGAACAAAGGGGAACCACAGATACGCAGTATTTT. Its protein is CASSEQRGTTDTQYF. The chain is built from TRBV6-1 and TRBJ2-3; a possible D gene is TRBD1 (5 bases). V was cut by 2 bases and J by 2 bases, with 11 bases left in between. Germline V gives CDR1 MNHNS, CDR2 SASEGT. This CDR3 has 15 amino acids.